The rows below give T cell receptor beta chains drawn from one sample of a study of T cell responses to AZD1222 COVID-19 vaccine. Using immunoSEQ multiplex PCR, the repertoire was profiled, and TCRdb retains in-frame clones only, with some absent. The data show some 160,000 clones, 88% seen once. The sample in question was peripheral blood, obtained on day 0 of AZD1222 vaccination. Receptors originate from an adult in good health. The CDR3 runs from the conserved cysteine through the conserved F or W. D genes are given only for firm matches. Only part of the rows carry a size: once, few, many, or a class if the clone is expanded.

d_gene: TRBD1; j_gene: TRBJ2-5; abundance: once; v_gene: TRBV5-1; CDR3aa: CASSLNHRGETQYF; CDR3nt: TGCGCCAGCAGCTTGAATCACAGGGGAGAGACCCAGTACTTC
d_gene: -; j_gene: TRBJ2-2; abundance: -; v_gene: TRBV28; CDR3aa: CASRESGELFF; CDR3nt: TGTGCCAGCAGAGAGTCCGGGGAGCTGTTTTTT
d_gene: TRBD1; j_gene: TRBJ1-1; abundance: -; v_gene: TRBV7-3; CDR3aa: CASSPHRQGIIEAFF; CDR3nt: TGTGCCAGCAGCCCTCACCGACAGGGAATAATTGAAGCTTTCTTT
d_gene: -; j_gene: TRBJ1-3; abundance: -; v_gene: TRBV18; CDR3aa: CASSREKTHSGNTIYF; CDR3nt: TGTGCCAGCTCCCGAGAGAAGACGCACTCTGGAAACACCATATATTTT
d_gene: -; j_gene: TRBJ2-5; abundance: -; v_gene: TRBV15; CDR3aa: CATSRDGTGQETQYF; CDR3nt: TGTGCCACCAGCAGAGACGGGACGGGACAAGAGACCCAGTACTTC
d_gene: -; j_gene: TRBJ1-2; abundance: -; v_gene: TRBV28; CDR3aa: CASSLVGAGNYGYTF; CDR3nt: TGTGCCAGCAGTTTGGTGGGGGCAGGGAACTATGGCTACACCTTC
d_gene: TRBD1; j_gene: TRBJ1-2; abundance: -; v_gene: TRBV27; CDR3aa: CASSYDIGQGANYGYTF; CDR3nt: TGTGCCAGCAGCTACGACATTGGACAGGGGGCAAATTATGGCTACACCTTC
d_gene: -; j_gene: TRBJ1-1; abundance: -; v_gene: TRBV5-1; CDR3aa: CASSLGTLGGTEAFF; CDR3nt: TGCGCCAGCAGCCTCGGGACTCTTGGAGGGACTGAAGCTTTCTTT
d_gene: TRBD1; j_gene: TRBJ2-2; abundance: -; v_gene: TRBV7-3; CDR3aa: CASSLGTGATGELFF; CDR3nt: TGTGCCAGCAGCTTAGGGACAGGGGCCACCGGGGAGCTGTTTTTT
d_gene: -; j_gene: TRBJ2-2; abundance: few; v_gene: TRBV6-1; CDR3aa: CASSVASGELFF; CDR3nt: TGTGCCAGCAGTGTAGCATCCGGGGAGCTGTTTTTT
d_gene: -; j_gene: TRBJ1-5; abundance: -; v_gene: TRBV7-9; CDR3aa: CASSLGDRSQPQHF; CDR3nt: TGTGCCAGCAGCTTAGGCGACAGGTCTCAGCCCCAGCATTTT
d_gene: TRBD1; j_gene: TRBJ2-2; abundance: -; v_gene: TRBV3-1/TRBV3-2; CDR3aa: CASSQNRGIGELFF; CDR3nt: TGTGCCAGCAGTCAGAACAGGGGGATCGGGGAGCTGTTTTTT
d_gene: TRBD1; j_gene: TRBJ1-1; abundance: -; v_gene: TRBV7-3; CDR3aa: CASSLGQGNTEAFF; CDR3nt: TGTGCCAGCAGCTTAGGACAGGGTAACACTGAAGCTTTCTTT
d_gene: -; j_gene: TRBJ2-2; abundance: -; v_gene: TRBV28; CDR3aa: CASSVTHSGLFF; CDR3nt: TGTGCCAGCAGTGTGACTCACTCAGGGCTGTTTTTT
d_gene: -; j_gene: TRBJ2-3; abundance: -; v_gene: TRBV19; CDR3aa: CASSIGASSTDTQYF; CDR3nt: TGTGCCAGTAGTATCGGGGCCTCTAGCACAGATACGCAGTATTTT
d_gene: -; j_gene: TRBJ1-2; abundance: once; v_gene: TRBV7-2; CDR3aa: CASSLFGLYGYTF; CDR3nt: TGTGCCAGCAGCTTATTTGGCCTATATGGCTACACCTTC
d_gene: TRBD1; j_gene: TRBJ1-3; abundance: -; v_gene: TRBV29-1; CDR3aa: CSVAGTGTSGNTIYF; CDR3nt: TGCAGCGTGGCCGGGACAGGAACCTCTGGAAACACCATATATTTT
d_gene: TRBD2; j_gene: TRBJ2-1; abundance: -; v_gene: TRBV28; CDR3aa: CASSLGGLAGEGEQFF; CDR3nt: TGTGCCAGCAGTTTAGGGGGACTAGCGGGAGAGGGTGAGCAGTTCTTC
d_gene: TRBD2; j_gene: TRBJ2-2; abundance: -; v_gene: TRBV30; CDR3aa: CAWSVGRMGGTRELFF; CDR3nt: TGTGCCTGGAGTGTAGGGCGGATGGGGGGGACCCGGGAGCTGTTTTTT
d_gene: -; j_gene: TRBJ1-2; abundance: -; v_gene: TRBV4-3; CDR3aa: CASSQDYSGAPVF; CDR3nt: TGCGCCAGCAGCCAAGATTATTCAGGGGCCCCGGTCTTC
d_gene: -; j_gene: TRBJ2-7; abundance: -; v_gene: TRBV19; CDR3aa: CASSIGEIYEQYF; CDR3nt: TGTGCCAGTAGTATTGGAGAGATCTACGAGCAGTACTTC
d_gene: -; j_gene: TRBJ1-5; abundance: -; v_gene: TRBV30; CDR3aa: CAWSVGGANQPQHF; CDR3nt: TGTGCCTGGAGTGTGGGGGGGGCCAATCAGCCCCAGCATTTT
d_gene: -; j_gene: TRBJ2-7; abundance: -; v_gene: TRBV7-3; CDR3aa: CASSLRQPGGTKDEQYF; CDR3nt: TGTGCCAGCAGCCTCAGACAGCCAGGCGGGACGAAGGACGAGCAGTACTTC
d_gene: -; j_gene: TRBJ1-2; abundance: -; v_gene: TRBV7-2; CDR3aa: CASSFDNYGYTF; CDR3nt: TGTGCCAGCAGCTTCGACAACTATGGCTACACCTTC
d_gene: TRBD1; j_gene: TRBJ1-4; abundance: -; v_gene: TRBV28; CDR3aa: CASSTTGGGNEKLFF; CDR3nt: TGTGCCAGCAGTACGACAGGGGGAGGTAATGAAAAACTGTTTTTT
d_gene: TRBD1; j_gene: TRBJ1-4; abundance: -; v_gene: TRBV7-7; CDR3aa: CASSPNFGQGNEKLFF; CDR3nt: TGTGCTAGCAGCCCAAATTTCGGACAGGGAAATGAAAAACTGTTTTTT
d_gene: -; j_gene: TRBJ1-2; abundance: -; v_gene: TRBV7-9; CDR3aa: CASSSPLTGYYGYTF; CDR3nt: TGTGCCAGCAGCTCTCCCCTGACAGGCTATTATGGCTACACCTTC
d_gene: TRBD1; j_gene: TRBJ2-7; abundance: -; v_gene: TRBV18; CDR3aa: CASSPQSGQNEQYF; CDR3nt: TGTGCCAGCTCACCACAATCGGGACAGAACGAGCAGTACTTC
d_gene: -; j_gene: TRBJ1-1; abundance: -; v_gene: TRBV6-6; CDR3aa: CASSYEVGTEAFF; CDR3nt: TGTGCCAGCAGTTACGAGGTGGGGACTGAAGCTTTCTTT
d_gene: -; j_gene: TRBJ1-2; abundance: -; v_gene: TRBV6-5; CDR3aa: CASSRDTNNYGYTF; CDR3nt: TGTGCCAGCAGTAGGGACACCAATAACTATGGCTACACCTTC
d_gene: TRBD1; j_gene: TRBJ2-2; abundance: -; v_gene: TRBV28; CDR3aa: CASSWGDREFGELFF; CDR3nt: TGTGCCAGCAGTTGGGGGGACAGGGAGTTCGGGGAGCTGTTTTTT
d_gene: -; j_gene: TRBJ2-1; abundance: -; v_gene: TRBV4-3; CDR3aa: CASSLDSSNNEQFF; CDR3nt: TGCGCCAGCAGCCTTGACAGCTCCAACAATGAGCAGTTCTTC
d_gene: -; j_gene: TRBJ1-4; abundance: -; v_gene: TRBV28; CDR3aa: CASSFRDTLGEKLFF; CDR3nt: TGTGCCAGCAGTTTCCGGGACACTTTGGGGGAAAAACTGTTTTTT
d_gene: -; j_gene: TRBJ2-3; abundance: -; v_gene: TRBV5-1; CDR3aa: CASSLGAGLTDTQYF; CDR3nt: TGCGCCAGCAGCTTGGGGGCAGGGCTCACAGATACGCAGTATTTT
d_gene: TRBD1; j_gene: TRBJ1-5; abundance: -; v_gene: TRBV6-6; CDR3aa: CASRDRATEQPQHF; CDR3nt: TGTGCCAGCAGGGACAGGGCGACGGAGCAGCCCCAGCATTTT
d_gene: TRBD1; j_gene: TRBJ2-1; abundance: -; v_gene: TRBV5-1; CDR3aa: CASSLDPQGSSYNEQFF; CDR3nt: TGCGCCAGCAGCTTGGACCCACAGGGGAGCTCCTACAATGAGCAGTTCTTC
d_gene: -; j_gene: TRBJ2-3; abundance: -; v_gene: TRBV29-1; CDR3aa: CSVGKGTDTQYF; CDR3nt: TGCAGCGTTGGTAAGGGCACAGATACGCAGTATTTT
d_gene: -; j_gene: TRBJ2-3; abundance: -; v_gene: TRBV10-3; CDR3aa: CAISEQGGGDTQYF; CDR3nt: TGTGCCATCAGTGAGCAGGGTGGAGGAGATACGCAGTATTTT
d_gene: -; j_gene: TRBJ1-2; abundance: -; v_gene: TRBV30; CDR3aa: CAWSEPKRYGYTF; CDR3nt: TGTGCCTGGAGTGAACCGAAGCGTTATGGCTACACCTTC
d_gene: -; j_gene: TRBJ1-2; abundance: -; v_gene: TRBV4-2; CDR3aa: CASSQDVSTGRGYTF; CDR3nt: TGTGCCAGCAGCCAAGATGTATCAACGGGGAGAGGCTACACCTTC
d_gene: -; j_gene: TRBJ2-2; abundance: -; v_gene: TRBV19; CDR3aa: CASRYSAVNTGELFF; CDR3nt: TGTGCCAGTAGGTACTCCGCAGTGAACACCGGGGAGCTGTTTTTT
d_gene: -; j_gene: TRBJ1-3; abundance: -; v_gene: TRBV7-2; CDR3aa: CASSLGAAGNTIYF; CDR3nt: TGTGCCAGCAGCTTAGGGGCAGCTGGAAACACCATATATTTT
d_gene: -; j_gene: TRBJ2-1; abundance: -; v_gene: TRBV13; CDR3aa: CASSHVTNEQFF; CDR3nt: TGTGCCAGCAGCCACGTAACCAATGAGCAGTTCTTC
d_gene: -; j_gene: TRBJ1-1; abundance: few; v_gene: TRBV6-2/TRBV6-3; CDR3aa: CASSLEGDNTEAFF; CDR3nt: TGTGCCAGCAGTCTGGAGGGGGATAACACTGAAGCTTTCTTT
d_gene: TRBD2; j_gene: TRBJ2-1; abundance: -; v_gene: TRBV7-2; CDR3aa: CATSSRGGSWDEQFF; CDR3nt: TGTGCCACATCCTCTAGGGGCGGGAGCTGGGATGAGCAGTTCTTC
d_gene: -; j_gene: TRBJ1-2; abundance: -; v_gene: TRBV6-5; CDR3aa: CASSYPRGGFYGYTF; CDR3nt: TGTGCCAGCAGTTACCCTCGCGGGGGCTTCTATGGCTACACCTTC